This TCR beta chain was sequenced for a study of OX40 agonist ivuxolimab in advanced cancers. About the research overall: Ivuxolimab, an agonistic anti-OX40 (CD134) antibody, was given to patients. Subjects had a mean age of about 65 years, with a range of 23 to 79; just over 80% were male. The patients received ivuxolimab by intravenous route every 2 weeks at 0.01 to 10 mg/kg.

Whole-study findings and limits: Among the nonresponders, some also had low normalized T-cell clonal expansion.

Using immunoSEQ multiplex PCR, the repertoire was profiled, and TCRdb retains in-frame clones only, with some absent. The top ten hold 0.4% to 0.65% of the sample, which has some 99,000 clones, around nine tenths seen once. Turning to this clone: What it binds is not known.

Per germline, CDR1 SGHRS and CDR2 YFSETQ. The ends were cut back, 3 bases at V and 5 bases at J, with 11 bases in the middle. The CDR3 loop spans 13 amino acids. The TCR comes from an adult with an advanced solid tumor such as melanoma, head and neck, liver or kidney cancer. The specimen was CD4+ or CD8+ T cells sorted from blood, collected in a trial of the OX40 agonist ivuxolimab. The J gene is TRBJ2-5, the V gene TRBV5-1, with D uncertain. CDR3 in amino acids: CASSSDLRETQYF. The CDR3 nucleotides read TGCGCCAGCAGCTCAGACCTACGGGAGACCCAGTACTTC.